Each of the 3 T cell receptor beta chains below was sequenced from the same sample in a study of blood T cell repertoires in COVID-19. TCRdb's copy holds only in-frame clones and misses some; the assay was immunoSEQ multiplex PCR. The data contain 70,000 to 75,000 clones, roughly 82% of them singletons. Material: peripheral blood. Source of these receptors: a woman aged 60-75 years with acute or convalescent COVID-19.

The chain employs TRBV5-1 and TRBJ2-1; a possible D gene is TRBD1 (7 bases). Germline CDR1 and CDR2: SGHRS and YFSETQ. Trimming stripped 0 bases from V and 0 bases from J, with 13 bases between. The length of the CDR3 is 17 residues. The CDR3 here is CASSLGQGGYSYNEQFF. The CDR3 DNA sequence: TGCGCCAGCAGCTTGGGACAGGGAGGTTACTCCTACAATGAGCAGTTCTTC.

The chain employs TRBV12-3 or TRBV12-4 and TRBJ2-1; D not certain. The V end lost 6 bases, the J end lost 4 bases, and 7 bases lay between the germline ends. This CDR3 is 12 amino acids long. The CDR3 spells CASSMRYNEQFF. CDR3 sequence (DNA): TGTGCCAGCAGCATGAGATACAATGAGCAGTTCTTC.

The chain recombines TRBV2 with TRBJ1-1; no definite D call. Between the trimmed V and J ends, which lost 7 bases and 0 bases, there was a span of 15 bases. CDR3 length: 15 amino acids. Germline values: CDR1 SNHLY, CDR2 FYNNEI. The CDR3 protein is CASKATELLNTEAFF. The CDR3 DNA reads as TGTGCCAGCAAGGCTACAGAATTATTGAACACTGAAGCTTTCTTT.